The 28 T cell receptor beta chains given below trace back to one sample, sequenced in a study of vaccination and CD4 T cells after COVID-19. Their recognized antigens are unknown. The Oncomine TCR Beta short-read assay was applied to DNA of cultured CD4+ T cells. Cultures of CD4+ T cells served as the source for extracting genomic DNA. TCRdb ran MiXCR on the PCR reads and lists one entry per CDR3 protein. The sample yields roughly 6,800 distinct CDR3 sequences, approximately 35% seen once. Treatment meaning: approximately 9-day PBMC culture with coronavirus spike peptide pools or control peptides (ViraFEST assay). Ahead of the COVID-19 pandemic (2011-2018), the CD4+ T cells of the unexposed donor were collected. Sequencing was performed on CD4+ T cells from blood, cultured in vitro. Receptors originate from a human donor in good health.

J is TRBJ1-5 and V is TRBV7-9; D remains ambiguous. The CDR3 has 15 amino acids. Trimming cost V 2 bases and J 5 bases, with 13 bases left between them. The germline CDR1 and CDR2 sequences are SEHNR and FQNEAQ (reference sequence). CDR3 amino acids: CASSLSASGDQPQHF. The CDR3, as DNA: TGTGCCAGCAGCTTATCGGCTTCCGGGGATCAGCCCCAGCATTTT. The full variable domain, rest sourced from reference TRBV7-9 and TRBJ1-5, is DTGVSQNPRHKITKRGQNVTFRCDPISEHNRLYWYRQTLGQGPEFLTYFQNEAQLEKSRLLSDRFSAERPKGSFSTLEIQRTEQGDSAMYLCASSLSASGDQPQHFGDGTRLSIL.

The V and J genes are TRBV6-2 or TRBV6-3 and TRBJ1-5, with D uncertain. CDR1 and CDR2 (germline): MNHEY, SVGEGT. The CDR3 spans 14 residues. V lost 2 bases, J lost 6 bases, and 11 bases lay in between. The CDR3 loop is CASSYLAPSQPQHF. The CDR3 region has the DNA TGTGCCAGCAGTTACCTGGCCCCCTCTCAGCCCCAGCATTTT.

This sequence joins TRBV20-1 and TRBJ1-1; the D gene is possibly TRBD1 (5 bases). With 4 bases removed from V and 6 bases from J, the gap between germline ends came to 21 bases. The length of the CDR3 is 15 residues. Germline loops: CDR1 DFQATT, CDR2 SNEGSKA (reference sequence). The CDR3 is CSAKSREGFNPEAFF. The CDR3 DNA reads as TGCAGTGCTAAAAGCAGGGAAGGATTCAATCCTGAAGCTTTCTTT.

The sample holds one count of this clonotype. The chain joins TRBV30 to TRBJ1-2, with D uncertain. V was clipped by 0 bases and J by 8 bases, with 13 bases between them. Germline CDR1 is GTSNPN and CDR2 is SVGIG (reference sequence). The CDR3 covers 13 residues. In DNA, the CDR3 is TGTGCCTGGAGTGTGAGTACGGCAGAAGGCTACACCTTC. This sequence encodes CAWSVSTAEGYTF.

This clonotype was picked up a small number of times. This sequence joins TRBV28 and TRBJ1-5; TRBD1 matches at 11 bases. J was trimmed by 9 bases and V by 3 bases; bases with no gene match: 4. This CDR3 is built from 14 residues. Germline V gene lookup returns CDR1 MDHEN and CDR2 SYDVKM. CDR3 sequence reads: CASSFGTGGLPQHF. CDR3 nucleotide sequence: TGTGCCAGCAGTTTTGGGACAGGGGGACTGCCCCAGCATTTT.

The chain recombines TRBV28 with TRBJ2-7; 9 bases match TRBD2. This CDR3 is 15 amino acids long. CDR1 is MDHEN and CDR2 is SYDVKM in the germline V gene. Unmatched junction bases numbered 16, after V lost 10 bases and J lost 6 bases. The DNA of the CDR3 is TGTGCCACCTCCACCCCCATAGCGGGAGCGGGCGAGCAGTACTTC. It codes for CATSTPIAGAGEQYF.

In its sample, this clonotype was seen once. The V call is TRBV6-5, the J call TRBJ2-3; D ambiguous. Trimming stripped 4 bases from V and 5 bases from J, with 7 bases between. This CDR3 region has 12 residues. Per the germline V gene, CDR1 is MNHEY and CDR2 is SVGAGI. The CDR3 DNA reads as TGTGCCAGCAGTTTCCCCCGAGATACGCAGTATTTT. This codes for CASSFPRDTQYF.

The J gene is TRBJ2-5, the V gene TRBV20-1; D perhaps matches TRBD1 (5 bases). Germline values: CDR1 DFQATT, CDR2 SNEGSKA (reference sequence). Trimming removed 1 base from V and 2 bases from J, with 11 bases in between. This CDR3 spans 14 amino acids. This CDR3 is CSARGAGQQETQYF. The CDR3 bases are TGCAGTGCTAGAGGCGCAGGACAACAAGAGACCCAGTACTTC.

In its sample, this clonotype was seen a few times. The V gene is TRBV7-3, the J gene TRBJ1-1; D unclear. Trimming took 5 bases from V and 4 from J, leaving 11 bases between them. Germline V lookup: CDR1 SGHTA, CDR2 FQGTGA. The CDR3 is 13 residues long. The CDR3 region is CASSPWTGTEAFF. The DNA for the CDR3 is TGTGCCAGCAGCCCTTGGACTGGCACTGAAGCTTTCTTT.

The rearrangement links TRBV9 to TRBJ2-5; TRBD1 is a possible D gene (6 bases). Trimming removed 3 bases from V and 4 bases from J, with 10 bases in between. CDR3 length: 13 residues. Germline lookup yields CDR1 SGDLS and CDR2 YYNGEE. Written as DNA, the CDR3 is TGTGCCAGCAGCGCGGGACACCCAGAGACCCAGTACTTC. Translated: CASSAGHPETQYF.

This clonotype was observed a few times. Here the CDR3 reads CASSVLTGNTEAFF. In DNA form, the CDR3 reads TGTGCCAGCAGTGTCCTGACAGGGAACACTGAAGCTTTCTTT. The chain has TRBV6-1 and TRBJ1-1; D possibly corresponds to TRBD1 (6 bases). V lost 4 bases to trimming and J lost 1 base, with 10 bases between them. CDR3 length: 14 residues. The germline V gene has CDR1 MNHNS and CDR2 SASEGT.

This clonotype occurred a few times. V and J are TRBV20-1 and TRBJ2-2, with unresolved D. The V gene lost 3 bases and the J gene lost 1 base, with 6 bases spanning the gap. The CDR3 extends over 13 amino acids. The germline gives CDR1 DFQATT, CDR2 SNEGSKA (reference sequence). CDR3 region: CSASRQNTGELFF. In DNA form, the CDR3 reads TGCAGTGCTAGTAGGCAGAACACCGGGGAGCTGTTTTTT.

Worth noting for this clonotype: Germline is not matched at one junction end, which may reflect a read error. This chain links TRBV7-7 with TRBJ2-7, with 7 bases identical to TRBD1. This CDR3 has 15 residues. The germline V gene has CDR1 SSHAT and CDR2 FNYEAQ (reference sequence). The CDR3 DNA is TGTGCTAGCAGCTCGCGCCTCGGGACAGCCTACGAGCAGTACTTC. The encoded protein is CASSSRLGTAYEQYF.

The chain uses TRBV28 and TRBJ1-3, with TRBD1 matching over 8 bases. The CDR3 sequence is 14 residues long. The germline gives CDR1 MDHEN, CDR2 SYDVKM. With V trimmed by 6 bases and J by 4 bases, 5 bases remained unmatched. The CDR3 DNA reads TGTGCCAGCAGGTGGACAGGGTCGGGAAACACCATATATTTT. Its protein is CASRWTGSGNTIYF.

This clonotype was seen only a few times. This chain connects TRBV6-1 to TRBJ2-7; D unresolved. V dropped 7 bases and J dropped 3 bases, with 16 bases sitting between them. Germline V lookup: CDR1 MNHNS, CDR2 SASEGT. The CDR3 is made up of 14 amino acids. The CDR3 coding sequence is TGTGCCAGCAAGGTCGAAGGGTCACGCTACGAGCAGTACTTC. Amino acids: CASKVEGSRYEQYF.

The rearrangement joins TRBV6-2 or TRBV6-3 to TRBJ2-5; D is uncertain. There are 11 residues in the CDR3. Trimming pared 3 bases from V and 6 bases from J, leaving 5 bases between. CDR1 is MNHEY, CDR2 SVGEGT, per germline. The chain's CDR3 is CASSYMKTQYF. CDR3 DNA sequence: TGTGCCAGCAGTTATATGAAGACCCAGTACTTC.

This clonotype came up a few times. The V call is TRBV25-1, the J call TRBJ1-2; 9 nucleotides line up with TRBD1. This CDR3 has 15 amino acids. In germline, CDR1 is MGHDK, CDR2 SYGVNS. Unmatched junction bases numbered 6, after V lost 5 bases and J lost 2 bases. In nucleotides, the CDR3 is TGTGCCAGCAGTCCCAGGACAGGGGTGAACTATGGCTACACCTTC. Translated: CASSPRTGVNYGYTF.

This clonotype has more than one count but fewer than ten. The gene calls are TRBV7-8 and TRBJ1-5; TRBD1 matches at 9 bases. Trimming took 1 base from V and 8 from J; bases not matched to a gene: 3. Looked up from germline, CDR1 is SGHVS and CDR2 is FQNEAQ. This CDR3 is 14 amino acids long. The CDR3 DNA reads as TGTGCCAGCAGCTTAGAACAGGGGGCGAAGCCCCAGCATTTT. It yields the protein CASSLEQGAKPQHF.

The gene calls are TRBV11-3 and TRBJ2-1; D is possibly TRBD2 (7 bases). This CDR3 region has 15 residues. V lost 4 bases, J lost 6 bases, and 16 bases lay in between. CDR1 and CDR2 from the germline V gene are SGHNT and YENEEA. The CDR3 spells CASSSRGGGGNEQFF. The CDR3 bases are TGTGCCAGCAGCTCTAGGGGGGGCGGGGGCAATGAGCAGTTCTTC.

A few counts support this clonotype. The V and J genes are TRBV27 and TRBJ2-1; D unclear. CDR3 length equals 13 residues. Germline lookup yields CDR1 MNHEY and CDR2 SMNVEV (reference sequence). V lost 6 bases and J 3 bases, leaving 9 bases between the germline ends. The CDR3 sequence is CASSQVSYNEQFF. For the CDR3, the DNA is TGTGCCAGCAGCCAGGTGAGCTACAATGAGCAGTTCTTC.

The V and J genes are TRBV4-3 and TRBJ2-7, with TRBD2 matching 8 bases. This CDR3 has 14 amino acids. Germline V lookup: CDR1 LGHNA, CDR2 YSLEER. The V gene end was trimmed by 4 bases and the J gene end by 3 bases; junction bases not matched to a gene: 5. In DNA, the CDR3 is TGCGCCAGCAGCCCCGGGACTAGGGACTACGAGCAGTACTTC. Its translation is CASSPGTRDYEQYF.

This clonotype is labeled medium-sized. This chain connects TRBV20-1 to TRBJ1-1; D gene unclear. Germline V gene data show CDR1 as DFQATT and CDR2 as SNEGSKA (reference sequence). Trimming removed 0 bases at V and 6 bases at J, with 11 bases between. The CDR3 loop spans 13 amino acids. CDR3 in amino acids: CSARDMSWAEAFF. The CDR3 nucleotides read TGCAGTGCTAGAGACATGTCGTGGGCTGAAGCTTTCTTT.

This clonotype was found a few times. The chain couples TRBV4-1 to TRBJ1-2; 9 nucleotides agree with TRBD1. Germline-derived CDR1 and CDR2 are MGHRA and YSYEKL. The CDR3 is made up of 17 amino acids. V gave up 1 base and J gave up 7 bases; unmatched junction bases: 13. The CDR3 protein is CASSQAGVRDRASGYTF. DNA for the CDR3: TGCGCCAGCAGCCAAGCAGGGGTACGGGACAGGGCTTCTGGCTACACCTTC.

This clonotype is classed as medium-sized. The J gene is TRBJ1-6, the V gene TRBV7-6, with 11 bases fitting TRBD1. The CDR3 extends over 16 amino acids. Germline V CDR1 and CDR2: SGHVS, FNYEAQ. V shed 5 bases, J shed 9 bases, and the junction held 9 bases outside the gene matches. CDR3 region: CASSLWSGQGGSPLHF. The CDR3 DNA sequence: TGTGCCAGCAGCCTATGGTCGGGACAGGGGGGTTCACCCCTCCACTTT.

This clonotype has only a few counts. The rearrangement uses TRBV20-1 and TRBJ2-1; 8 positions agree with TRBD2. CDR3 size: 12 residues. The V gene's germline CDR1 is DFQATT and CDR2 SNEGSKA (reference sequence). V shed 3 bases, J shed 8 bases, and the junction held 3 bases outside the gene matches. This chain's CDR3 is CSASGRAYEQFF. In DNA, the CDR3 is TGCAGTGCTAGCGGGAGGGCTTATGAGCAGTTCTTC.

This clonotype is medium-sized within its sample. The rearrangement uses TRBV20-1 and TRBJ2-5, with 7 bases matching TRBD1. Looked up from germline, CDR1 is DFQATT and CDR2 is SNEGSKA (reference sequence). V lost 5 bases and J lost 4; bases outside the gene matches: 1. The CDR3 contains 11 residues. CDR3 sequence reads: CSAHRGETQYF. The CDR3 DNA reads as TGCAGTGCTCACAGGGGAGAGACCCAGTACTTC.

This clonotype was found a few times. The chain employs TRBV20-1 and TRBJ2-5; weak D call: TRBD1 (5 bases). The CDR3 totals 14 residues. V was clipped by 0 bases and J by 6 bases, with 14 bases between them. CDR1 DFQATT and CDR2 SNEGSKA come from the germline V gene (reference sequence). The CDR3 DNA follows: TGCAGTGCTAGAGATAGACTCAGGACACAGACCCAGTACTTC. Its protein product is CSARDRLRTQTQYF.

This clonotype was seen only a few times. CDR3 region: CASDREPLANYGYTF. The CDR3 DNA follows: TGTGCCAGCGATCGTGAGCCCCTAGCTAACTATGGCTACACCTTC. The chain couples TRBV6-1 to TRBJ1-2; no clear D. Trimming cost V 8 bases and J 0 bases, with 16 bases left between them. CDR3 size: 15 residues. Germline CDR1 MNHNS, CDR2 SASEGT.